Reported below is one T cell receptor (beta chain). This sample is drawn from a study of shared clonotypes between healthy human individuals. Study context: Per donor, three plates held CD4 naive cells, three held CD4 memory, two held CD8 naive and one held CD8 memory.

Naive CD8 cells lacked CD45RO, underwent positive selection for CCR7 and left out terminally differentiated effector memory CD45RA+ cells. TCRdb's table, derived via immunoSEQ multiplex PCR, lists solely in-frame clones and lacks some. This sample has roughly 1,800,000 clones, with just under 95% found just once. V lost 4 bases to trimming and J lost 4 bases, with 11 bases between them. Germline assignment: CDR1 MGHRA and CDR2 YSYEKL. The CDR3 consists of 14 residues. The TCR sequence derives from a young man in good health. Sequences were obtained from naive CD8+ T cells sorted from blood. The chain joins TRBV4-1 to TRBJ1-5; D unresolved. The CDR3 DNA is TGCGCCAGCAGCCCCGGGTCCTCTAATCAGCCCCAGCATTTT. This gives the protein CASSPGSSNQPQHF.